The 21 T cell receptor beta chains in this list originate from one sample, sequenced in a study of vaccination effects on CD4 cells after COVID-19. Before any sequencing was done, the ViraFEST assay used viral peptide pools to expand antigen-specific CD4+ T cells. CD4+ T cells were isolated after 10 days of culture. Prior SARS-CoV-2 infection was absent in the vaccine recipients, as shown by negative nucleocapsid antibodies. Which antigens these TCRs recognize remains unknown. Profiled with immunoSEQ multiplex PCR; TCRdb holds only in-frame clones, not every one. The sample lists roughly 20,000 clones, 65% to 85% occurring once. Specimen: CD4+ T cells from PBMCs cultured with HCoV-NL63 spike peptides, collected before COVID-19 vaccination. Receptor source: a human donor who received a COVID-19 vaccine.

This sequence joins TRBV6-2 or TRBV6-3 and TRBJ2-4, with 10 bases identical to TRBD2. Unmatched junction bases numbered 10, after V lost 2 bases and J lost 0 bases. Germline CDR1 MNHEY, CDR2 SVGEGT. The CDR3 totals 19 residues. As DNA, the CDR3 is TGTGCCAGCAGTTACGCCTCTAGCGGGAGACAACTAGCCAAAAACATTCAGTACTTC. It is translated as CASSYASSGRQLAKNIQYF.

The gene calls are TRBV5-1 and TRBJ1-2; D remains ambiguous. The germline CDR1 and CDR2 sequences are SGHRS and YFSETQ. Trimming removed 0 bases from V and 7 bases from J, with 10 bases in between. The CDR3 totals 13 residues. CDR3: CASSLDRSIGYTF. CDR3 nucleotide sequence: TGCGCCAGCAGCTTGGACAGATCTATTGGCTACACCTTC.

The J gene is TRBJ2-5, the V gene TRBV5-4; the D is unclear. V was cut by 0 bases and J by 0 bases, with 9 bases left in between. CDR3 length equals 15 residues. Germline values: CDR1 SGHNT, CDR2 YYREEE (reference sequence). The CDR3 here is CASSLGQPYQETQYF. CDR3 DNA: TGTGCCAGCAGCTTGGGGCAGCCCTACCAAGAGACCCAGTACTTC.

V and J are TRBV28 and TRBJ2-3, with D unresolved. CDR3 length: 13 amino acids. CDR1 and CDR2 (germline): MDHEN, SYDVKM. V dropped 3 bases and J dropped 4 bases, with 8 bases sitting between them. The CDR3 coding sequence is TGTGCCAGCAGTTTTTCGGGCGCAGATACGCAGTATTTT. Amino acid sequence: CASSFSGADTQYF.

This clone occurred once. This sequence joins TRBV29-1 and TRBJ2-1; TRBD1 or TRBD2 may be the D gene (6 bases each). Deletions cut 7 bases from V and 9 bases from J, with 28 bases between. Germline V lookup: CDR1 SQVTM, CDR2 ANQGSEA. The CDR3 has 16 amino acids. The CDR3 nucleotides read TGCAGCGCCACTCGCCCCGGGGGCGGGGCGGTGGGTGAGCAGTTCTTC. It codes for CSATRPGGGAVGEQFF.

The chain carries TRBV7-8 and TRBJ1-3; possible D gene TRBD1, 5 bases. There are 13 residues in the CDR3. V lost 5 bases and J 8 bases, leaving 13 bases between the germline ends. Germline V gene sequence: CDR1 SGHVS, CDR2 FQNEAQ. CDR3 nucleotide sequence: TGTGCCAGCAGCCCCCCAGGAGGGGACACCATATATTTT. Translation gives CASSPPGGDTIYF.

J is TRBJ2-7 and V is TRBV29-1; TRBD1 aligns across 9 bases. The germline CDR1 and CDR2 sequences are SQVTM and ANQGSEA. The CDR3 runs 13 residues. V gave up 6 bases and J gave up 3 bases; unmatched junction bases: 6. CDR3 sequence: CSVSLTGGYEQYF. Here the CDR3 DNA reads TGCAGCGTATCTTTGACAGGGGGCTACGAGCAGTACTTC.

This chain links TRBV30 with TRBJ2-7; perhaps TRBD2 as D (5 bases). With 3 bases removed from V and 3 bases from J, the gap between germline ends came to 12 bases. In germline, CDR1 is GTSNPN, CDR2 SVGIG (reference sequence). This CDR3 spans 13 amino acids. The CDR3 loop reads CAWRRAARYEQYF. The CDR3 region has the DNA TGTGCCTGGAGGAGGGCCGCCCGCTACGAGCAGTACTTC.

The chain links TRBV18 to TRBJ2-5, with TRBD1 identical over 7 bases. After removal of 5 bases from V and 9 bases from J, the junction contained 12 bases not matched to a gene. The germline V gene encodes CDR1 KGHSH and CDR2 LQKENI. The CDR3 sequence is 14 residues long. The DNA for the CDR3 is TGTGCCAGCTCATCCCGGCCAACCCAGGGGGCCCAGTACTTC. This gives the protein CASSSRPTQGAQYF.

In this sample, this clone turned up a few times. V and J are TRBV5-1 and TRBJ2-5, with D perhaps TRBD1 or TRBD2 (5 bases each). The CDR3 length is 12 residues. In germline, CDR1 is SGHRS, CDR2 YFSETQ. Trimming shortened V by 4 bases and J by 5 bases, and 9 bases separated the two germline ends. The CDR3, as DNA: TGCGCCAGCAGCGGGGACGTCGAGACCCAGTACTTC. Protein sequence: CASSGDVETQYF. Drawing the rest from reference TRBV5-1 and TRBJ2-5, the complete variable domain is KAGVTQTPRYLIKTRGQQVTLSCSPISGHRSVSWYQQTPGQGLQFLFEYFSETQRNKGNFPGRFSGRQFSNSRSEMNVSTLELGDSALYLCASSGDVETQYFGPGTRLLVL.

V is TRBV2 and J is TRBJ2-5; D possibly corresponds to TRBD1 (6 bases). The CDR3 is 12 amino acids. Per the germline V gene, CDR1 is SNHLY and CDR2 is FYNNEI. V was clipped by 7 bases and J by 2 bases, with 8 bases between them. The CDR3 sequence: CASNQGQETQYF. In DNA, the CDR3 is TGTGCCAGCAACCAGGGGCAAGAGACCCAGTACTTC.

This clone was counted between two and nine times. The chain recombines TRBV4-1 with TRBJ1-5, with D possibly matching TRBD1 (6 bases). The CDR3 contains 16 residues. V gave up 3 bases and J gave up 2 bases, with 14 bases separating them. Per the germline V gene, CDR1 is MGHRA and CDR2 is YSYEKL. In nucleotides, the CDR3 is TGCGCCAGCAGCCAGGCCTACAGGGTCGGCAATCAGCCCCAGCATTTT. Translating it yields CASSQAYRVGNQPQHF.

The V gene is TRBV9, the J gene TRBJ1-6, with D tentatively TRBD1 (6 bases). The CDR3 has 15 amino acids. Germline assignment: CDR1 SGDLS and CDR2 YYNGEE. Trimming took off 2 bases at V and 0 bases at J, with 6 bases between the two ends. In DNA, the CDR3 is TGTGCCAGCAGCGTGGACAGCTCCTATAATTCACCCCTCCACTTT. This translates into CASSVDSSYNSPLHF. The complete variable domain, with remaining parts taken from reference TRBV9 and TRBJ1-6, reads DSGVTQTPKHLITATGQRVTLRCSPRSGDLSVYWYQQSLDQGLQFLIQYYNGEERAKGNILERFSAQQFPDLHSELNLSSLELGDSALYFCASSVDSSYNSPLHFGNGTRLTVT.

This chain connects TRBV5-5 to TRBJ1-6, with 8 bases fitting TRBD1. Per the germline V gene, CDR1 is SGHKS and CDR2 is YYEKEE (reference sequence). This CDR3 is 16 amino acids long. The V segment lost 7 bases and the J segment 0 bases; nucleotides outside the gene matches: 6. The CDR3 sequence: CASDRGGSSYNSPLHF. The CDR3 coding sequence is TGTGCCAGCGACAGGGGCGGAAGCTCCTATAATTCACCCCTCCACTTT.

The rearrangement uses TRBV28 and TRBJ2-7; maybe TRBD2 (6 bases). V lost 5 bases to trimming and J lost 3 bases, with 17 bases between them. The CDR3 runs 15 residues. CDR1 and CDR2 (germline): MDHEN, SYDVKM. The CDR3, as DNA: TGTGCCAGCAGTCCATCGCGGGGTATCGACTACGAGCAGTACTTC. It encodes CASSPSRGIDYEQYF.

This clone has more than one count but fewer than ten. The DNA is omitted, as the CDR3 cannot be located on it reliably, and the CDR3 follows TCRdb's listing. This chain links TRBV7-5 with TRBJ1-3; no DNA check was done on the table's D call, TRBD1. TRBV7-5 is a pseudogene locus. The CDR3 spans 15 residues, counting both ends. CDR3 protein: CARSFLWATGNTIYF.

This clone turned up a few times. The chain combines TRBV5-4 with TRBJ1-3; D gene ambiguous. Germline V lookup: CDR1 SGHNT, CDR2 YYREEE (reference sequence). Between the trimmed V and J ends, which lost 4 bases and 2 bases, there was a span of 16 bases. This CDR3 spans 16 amino acids. This CDR3 is CASSPGAFGAGNTIYF. The CDR3 nucleotides read TGTGCCAGCAGCCCGGGAGCCTTCGGAGCTGGAAACACCATATATTTT.

The chain combines TRBV5-1 with TRBJ2-3; perhaps TRBD2 as D (5 bases). Trimming took off 0 bases at V and 0 bases at J, with 14 bases between the two ends. The CDR3 loop spans 17 amino acids. The germline V gene has CDR1 SGHRS and CDR2 YFSETQ. The CDR3 DNA reads as TGCGCCAGCAGCTTGGGTCCTCTTAGGACTAGCACAGATACGCAGTATTTT. Its translation is CASSLGPLRTSTDTQYF.

V is TRBV12-3 or TRBV12-4 and J is TRBJ2-5, with D unresolved. Trimming removed 1 base from V and 2 bases from J, with 5 bases in between. This CDR3 spans 13 amino acids. The CDR3 loop is CASSLGLQETQYF. In DNA form, the CDR3 reads TGTGCCAGCAGTTTAGGCTTGCAAGAGACCCAGTACTTC.

The chain uses TRBV6-5 and TRBJ1-1; the match to TRBD1 covers 9 bases. The CDR3 has 14 amino acids. J lost 4 bases, V lost 6 bases, and 6 bases had no gene match. The germline V gene encodes CDR1 MNHEY and CDR2 SVGAGI. CDR3 bases: TGTGCCAGCAGGGGACAGGGAGGGATCACTGAAGCTTTCTTT. Translation: CASRGQGGITEAFF.

This clone showed up just a few times. V gene TRBV10-3 combines with J gene TRBJ2-2, with TRBD1 identical over 7 bases. There are 15 residues in the CDR3. V lost 6 bases and J lost 4; bases outside the gene matches: 8. Germline assignment: CDR1 ENHRY and CDR2 SYGVKD. The CDR3 loop is CAISAGQEGTGELFF. The CDR3 coding sequence is TGTGCCATCAGCGCCGGACAGGAAGGCACCGGGGAGCTGTTTTTT.